The T cell receptor beta chain under discussion was sequenced for a study of radiotherapy plus CTLA-4 blockade in lung cancer. Study as a whole: Disease control was present in 30% to 40% of patients, and objective responses in 15% to 20%.

Whole-study results and caveats: Subsequent to radiotherapy plus ipilimumab, tumor-derived TCR clones underwent expansion in blood. Early clone dynamics of blood T cells, plus interferon-beta, reportedly predicted response best.

Data came from immunoSEQ multiplex PCR; TCRdb stores just in-frame clones and leaves some out. There are over 100,000 clones in the sample; around 84% occur only once, and around 3.3% lies in the top ten. This CDR3 region has 14 residues. Trimming at V came to 5 bases and at J to 3 bases, leaving 6 bases not matched to a gene. Germline V gene sequence: CDR1 LGHNA, CDR2 YSLEER. Regarding this clone: The antigen remains unidentified.

The material sequenced was peripheral blood, taken from a patient treated with radiotherapy plus ipilimumab. The V call is TRBV4-3, the J call TRBJ1-2, with 7 nucleotides matching TRBD1. This receptor was identified in a human donor with non-small cell lung cancer that progressed on radiotherapy plus ipilimumab. Some clones in this sample may be carry-over from other donors' samples. The CDR3 region is CASSGTTGYYGYTF. In DNA, the CDR3 is TGCGCCAGCAGCGGGACGACAGGGTACTATGGCTACACCTTC.